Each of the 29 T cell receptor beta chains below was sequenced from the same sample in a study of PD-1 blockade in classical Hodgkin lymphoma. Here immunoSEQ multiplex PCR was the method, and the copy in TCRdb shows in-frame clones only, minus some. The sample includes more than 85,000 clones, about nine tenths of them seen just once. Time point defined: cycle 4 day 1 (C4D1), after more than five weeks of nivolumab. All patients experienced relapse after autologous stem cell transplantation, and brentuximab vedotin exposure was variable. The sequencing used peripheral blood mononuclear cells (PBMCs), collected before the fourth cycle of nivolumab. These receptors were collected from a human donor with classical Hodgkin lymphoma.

The CDR3 is CASTQAAGRTEAFF. CDR3 nucleotide sequence: TGCGCCAGTACCCAAGCCGCAGGGCGCACTGAAGCTTTCTTT. V is TRBV5-1 and J is TRBJ1-1; D might be TRBD1 (5 bases). Germline CDR1 reads SGHRS; CDR2 reads YFSETQ. The CDR3 extends over 14 amino acids. V was trimmed by 8 bases and J by 4 bases, leaving 18 bases between them.

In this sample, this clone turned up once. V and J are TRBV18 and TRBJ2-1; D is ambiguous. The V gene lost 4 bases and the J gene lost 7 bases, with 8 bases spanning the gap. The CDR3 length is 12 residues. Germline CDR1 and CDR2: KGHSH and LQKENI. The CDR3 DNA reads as TGTGCCAGCTCACGGGATAGGAATGAGCAGTTCTTC. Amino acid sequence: CASSRDRNEQFF.

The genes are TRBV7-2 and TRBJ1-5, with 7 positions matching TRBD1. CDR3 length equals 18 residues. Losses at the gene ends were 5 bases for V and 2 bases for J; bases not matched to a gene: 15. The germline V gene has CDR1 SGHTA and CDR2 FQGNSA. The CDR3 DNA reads TGTGCCAGCAGCACGGCAGGGGGTAGGCGTATGGGCAATCAGCCCCAGCATTTT. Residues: CASSTAGGRRMGNQPQHF.

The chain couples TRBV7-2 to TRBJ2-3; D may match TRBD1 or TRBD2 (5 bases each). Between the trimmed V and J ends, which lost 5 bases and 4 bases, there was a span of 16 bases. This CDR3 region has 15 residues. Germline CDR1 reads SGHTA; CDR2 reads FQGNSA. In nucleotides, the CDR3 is TGTGCCAGCAGCCCAGGGTTGGGACGGGCAGATACGCAGTATTTT. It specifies CASSPGLGRADTQYF.

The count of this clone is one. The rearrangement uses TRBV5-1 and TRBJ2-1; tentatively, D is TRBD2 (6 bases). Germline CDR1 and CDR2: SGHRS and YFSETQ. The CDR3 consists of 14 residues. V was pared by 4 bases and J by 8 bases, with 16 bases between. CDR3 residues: CASSQTGSSDEQFF. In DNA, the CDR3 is TGCGCCAGCAGCCAAACCGGGAGTTCTGATGAGCAGTTCTTC.

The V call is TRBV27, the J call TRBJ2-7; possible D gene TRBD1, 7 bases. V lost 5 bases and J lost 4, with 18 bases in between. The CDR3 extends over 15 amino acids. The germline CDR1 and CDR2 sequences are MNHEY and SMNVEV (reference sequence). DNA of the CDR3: TGTGCCAGCAGTCTAATAGGAGGGGGCTTATACGAGCAGTACTTC. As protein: CASSLIGGGLYEQYF.

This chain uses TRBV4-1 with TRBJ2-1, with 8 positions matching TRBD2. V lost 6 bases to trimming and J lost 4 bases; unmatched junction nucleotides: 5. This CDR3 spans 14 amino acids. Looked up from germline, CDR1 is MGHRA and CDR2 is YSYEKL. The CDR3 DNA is TGCGCCAGCAGTTGGGCTAGCGGGTACAATGAGCAGTTCTTC. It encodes CASSWASGYNEQFF.

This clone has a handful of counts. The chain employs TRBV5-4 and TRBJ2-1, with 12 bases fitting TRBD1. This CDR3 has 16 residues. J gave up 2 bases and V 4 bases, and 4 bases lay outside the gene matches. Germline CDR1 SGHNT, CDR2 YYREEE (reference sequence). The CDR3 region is CASSQGQGATYNEQFF. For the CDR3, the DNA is TGTGCCAGCAGCCAGGGACAGGGGGCTACCTACAATGAGCAGTTCTTC.

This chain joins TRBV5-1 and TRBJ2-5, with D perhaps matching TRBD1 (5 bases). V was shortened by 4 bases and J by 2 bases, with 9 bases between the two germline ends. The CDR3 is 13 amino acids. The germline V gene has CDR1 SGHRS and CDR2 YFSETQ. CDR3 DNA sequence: TGCGCCAGCAGCCCTAGACAGCAAGAGACCCAGTACTTC. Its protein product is CASSPRQQETQYF.

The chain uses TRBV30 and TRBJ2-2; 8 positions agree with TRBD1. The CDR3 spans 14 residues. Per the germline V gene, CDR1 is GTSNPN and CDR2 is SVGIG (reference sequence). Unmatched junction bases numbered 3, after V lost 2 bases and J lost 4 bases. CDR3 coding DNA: TGTGCCTGGAGTCGGACAGGGCCCACCGGGGAGCTGTTTTTT. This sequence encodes CAWSRTGPTGELFF.

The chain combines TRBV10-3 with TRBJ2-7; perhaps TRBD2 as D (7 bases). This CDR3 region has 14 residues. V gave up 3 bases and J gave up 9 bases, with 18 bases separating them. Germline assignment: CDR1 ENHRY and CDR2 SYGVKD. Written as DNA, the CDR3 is TGTGCCATCAGTGATCGGCAGGGGAGGGACGGGCAGTACTTC. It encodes CAISDRQGRDGQYF.

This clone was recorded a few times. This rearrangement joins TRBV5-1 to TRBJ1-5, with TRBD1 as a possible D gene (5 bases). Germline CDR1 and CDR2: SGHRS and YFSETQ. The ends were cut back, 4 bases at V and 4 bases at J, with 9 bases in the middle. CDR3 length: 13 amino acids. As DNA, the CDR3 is TGCGCCAGCAGCGCGGGACCGAATCAGCCCCAGCATTTT. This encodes CASSAGPNQPQHF.

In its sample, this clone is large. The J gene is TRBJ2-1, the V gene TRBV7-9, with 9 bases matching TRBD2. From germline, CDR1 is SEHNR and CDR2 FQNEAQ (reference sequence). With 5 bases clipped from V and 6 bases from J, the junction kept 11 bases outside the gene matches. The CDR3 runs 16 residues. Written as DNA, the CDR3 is TGTGCCAGCAGCCCTCCCTCAGCGGGAGGTGGCAATGAGCAGTTCTTC. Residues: CASSPPSAGGGNEQFF.

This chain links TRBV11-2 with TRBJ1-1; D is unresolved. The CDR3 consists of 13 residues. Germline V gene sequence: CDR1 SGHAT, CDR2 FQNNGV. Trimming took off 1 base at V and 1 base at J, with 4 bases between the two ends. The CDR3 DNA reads TGTGCCAGCAGCTTAGGAAGGAACACTGAAGCTTTCTTT. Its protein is CASSLGRNTEAFF. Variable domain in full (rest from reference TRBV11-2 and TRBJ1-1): EAGVAQSPRYKIIEKRQSVAFWCNPISGHATLYWYQQILGQGPKLLIQFQNNGVVDDSQLPKDRFSAERLKGVDSTLKIQPAKLEDSAVYLCASSLGRNTEAFFGQGTRLTVV.

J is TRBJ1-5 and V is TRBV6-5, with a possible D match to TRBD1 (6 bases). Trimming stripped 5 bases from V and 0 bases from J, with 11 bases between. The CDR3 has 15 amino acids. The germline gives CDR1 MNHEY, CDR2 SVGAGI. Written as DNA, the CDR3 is TGTGCCAGCAGTGCGACAGGCAATAGCAATCAGCCCCAGCATTTT. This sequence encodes CASSATGNSNQPQHF.

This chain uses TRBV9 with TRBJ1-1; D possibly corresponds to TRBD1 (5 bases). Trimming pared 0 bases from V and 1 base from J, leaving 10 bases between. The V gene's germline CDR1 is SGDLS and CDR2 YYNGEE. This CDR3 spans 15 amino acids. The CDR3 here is CASSVVAGSNTEAFF. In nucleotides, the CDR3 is TGTGCCAGCAGCGTAGTGGCAGGGTCGAACACTGAAGCTTTCTTT. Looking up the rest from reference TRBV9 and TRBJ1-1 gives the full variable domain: DSGVTQTPKHLITATGQRVTLRCSPRSGDLSVYWYQQSLDQGLQFLIQYYNGEERAKGNILERFSAQQFPDLHSELNLSSLELGDSALYFCASSVVAGSNTEAFFGQGTRLTVV.

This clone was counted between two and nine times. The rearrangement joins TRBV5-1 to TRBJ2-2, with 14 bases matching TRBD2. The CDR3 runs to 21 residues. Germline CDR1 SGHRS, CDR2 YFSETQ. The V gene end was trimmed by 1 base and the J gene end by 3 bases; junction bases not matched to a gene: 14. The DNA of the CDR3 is TGCGCCAGCAGCTTGTACCCCGCGACTAGCGGGAGGGCCGACGACACCGGGGAGCTGTTTTTT. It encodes CASSLYPATSGRADDTGELFF.

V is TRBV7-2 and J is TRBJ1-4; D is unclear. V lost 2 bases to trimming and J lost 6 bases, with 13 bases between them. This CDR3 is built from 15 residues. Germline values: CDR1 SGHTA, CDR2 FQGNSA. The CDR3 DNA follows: TGTGCCAGCAGCTTATCGGCGGGGTTTGATGAAAAACTGTTTTTT. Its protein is CASSLSAGFDEKLFF. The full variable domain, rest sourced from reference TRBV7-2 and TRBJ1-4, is GAGVSQSPSNKVTEKGKDVELRCDPISGHTALYWYRQSLGQGLEFLIYFQGNSAPDKSGLPSDRFSAERTGGSVSTLTIQRTQQEDSAVYLCASSLSAGFDEKLFFGSGTQLSVL.

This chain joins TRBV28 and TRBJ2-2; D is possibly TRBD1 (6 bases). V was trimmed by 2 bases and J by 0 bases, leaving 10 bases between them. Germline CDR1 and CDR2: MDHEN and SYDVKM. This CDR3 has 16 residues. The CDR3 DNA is TGTGCCAGCAGTTTAAGGGCAGGGGCGAACACCGGGGAGCTGTTTTTT. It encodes CASSLRAGANTGELFF.

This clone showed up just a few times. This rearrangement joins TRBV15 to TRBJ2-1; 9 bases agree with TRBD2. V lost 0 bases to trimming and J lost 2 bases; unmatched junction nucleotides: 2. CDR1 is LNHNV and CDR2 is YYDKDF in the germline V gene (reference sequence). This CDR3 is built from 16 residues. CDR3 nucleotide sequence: TGTGCCACCAGCAGAGAGCGGGAGGGGCCCTACAATGAGCAGTTCTTC. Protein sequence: CATSREREGPYNEQFF.

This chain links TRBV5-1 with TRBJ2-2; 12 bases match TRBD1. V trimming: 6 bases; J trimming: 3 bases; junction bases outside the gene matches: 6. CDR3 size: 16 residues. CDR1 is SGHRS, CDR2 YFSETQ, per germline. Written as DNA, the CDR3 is TGCGCCAGCAACTCCGGGACAGGGGGCCACACCGGGGAGCTGTTTTTT. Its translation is CASNSGTGGHTGELFF.

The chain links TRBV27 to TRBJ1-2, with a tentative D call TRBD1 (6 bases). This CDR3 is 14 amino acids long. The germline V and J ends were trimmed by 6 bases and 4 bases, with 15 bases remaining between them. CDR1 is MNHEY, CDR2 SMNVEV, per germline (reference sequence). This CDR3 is CASRHPGGSYGYTF. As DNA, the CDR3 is TGTGCCAGCAGACACCCGGGGGGCAGCTATGGCTACACCTTC.

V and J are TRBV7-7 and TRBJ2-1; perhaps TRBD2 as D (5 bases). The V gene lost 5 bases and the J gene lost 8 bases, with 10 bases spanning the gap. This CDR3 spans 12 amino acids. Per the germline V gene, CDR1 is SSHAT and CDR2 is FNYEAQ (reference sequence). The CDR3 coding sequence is TGTGCCAGCAGCCCCGAGGGCTATGAGCAGTTCTTC. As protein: CASSPEGYEQFF.

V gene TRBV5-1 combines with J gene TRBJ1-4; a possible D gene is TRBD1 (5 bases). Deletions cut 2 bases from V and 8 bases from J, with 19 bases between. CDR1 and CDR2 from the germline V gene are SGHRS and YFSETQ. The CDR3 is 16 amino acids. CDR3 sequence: CASSFREGDPSEKLFF. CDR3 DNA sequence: TGCGCCAGCAGCTTCCGGGAAGGGGACCCCAGCGAAAAACTGTTTTTT.

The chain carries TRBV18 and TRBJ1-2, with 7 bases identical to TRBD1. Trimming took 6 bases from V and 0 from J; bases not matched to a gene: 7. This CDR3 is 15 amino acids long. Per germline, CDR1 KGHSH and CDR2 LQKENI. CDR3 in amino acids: CASSSGGSANYGYTF. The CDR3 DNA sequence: TGTGCCAGCTCGTCAGGGGGATCGGCTAACTATGGCTACACCTTC.

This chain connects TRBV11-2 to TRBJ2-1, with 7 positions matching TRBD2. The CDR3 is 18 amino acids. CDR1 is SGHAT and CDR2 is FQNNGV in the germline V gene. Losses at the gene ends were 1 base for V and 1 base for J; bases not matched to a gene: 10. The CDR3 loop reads CASSLAYMGGGSYNEQFF. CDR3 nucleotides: TGTGCCAGCAGCTTAGCTTATATGGGGGGAGGGTCCTACAATGAGCAGTTCTTC.

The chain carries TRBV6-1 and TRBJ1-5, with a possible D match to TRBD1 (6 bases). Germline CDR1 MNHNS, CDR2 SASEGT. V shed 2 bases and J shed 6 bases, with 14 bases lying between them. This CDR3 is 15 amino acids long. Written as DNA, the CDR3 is TGTGCCAGCAGTGAAATGGTTGGGGGCGGTCAGCCCCAGCATTTT. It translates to CASSEMVGGGQPQHF.

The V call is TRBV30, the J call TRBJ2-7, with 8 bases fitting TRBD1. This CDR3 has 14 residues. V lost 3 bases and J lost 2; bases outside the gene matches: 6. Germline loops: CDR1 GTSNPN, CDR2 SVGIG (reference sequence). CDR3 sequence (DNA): TGTGCCTGGAGGCCCCGGGACAGGACCTACGAGCAGTACTTC. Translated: CAWRPRDRTYEQYF.

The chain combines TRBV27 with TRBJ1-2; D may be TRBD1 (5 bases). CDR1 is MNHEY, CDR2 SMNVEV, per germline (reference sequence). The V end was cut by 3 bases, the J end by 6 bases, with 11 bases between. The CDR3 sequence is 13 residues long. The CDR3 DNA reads TGTGCCAGCAGTTTGACGGGGCGGGATGGCTACACCTTC. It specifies CASSLTGRDGYTF.